This TCR beta chain originates from a study of T cells in Graves' hyperthyroidism and ophthalmopathy. Study context: Peripheral blood was drawn at first diagnosis, prior to all treatment. General observations from the study: Stable hyperthyroidism and ophthalmopathy were separated using 13 V-J signatures. Researchers found most expanded thyroid clonotypes above 0.001 in blood as well.

Details on this clonotype: Its specificity is unknown.

Germline CDR1 LNHDA, CDR2 SQIVND (reference sequence). V trimming: 5 bases; J trimming: 2 bases; junction bases outside the gene matches: 9. This CDR3 has 16 residues. RNA transcripts gave rise to amplified TCR beta CDR3 regions. Carried out on the TCR CDR3, a first-round RT-PCR used the HTBI primer set. TCRdb re-called the multiplex PCR reads with MiXCR, one entry per CDR3 protein. The data contain about 520,000 distinct CDR3 sequences, roughly 20% of them singletons. Exclusions: uncontrolled infection, other autoimmune disease, pregnancy, lactation. The TCR originated in a man between 18 and 35 years old with Graves' hyperthyroidism. The specimen was blood. This chain connects TRBV19 to TRBJ1-5; 7 nucleotides align to TRBD1. The CDR3 DNA reads TGTGCCAGTAGTTTCGATTCCGGGACAGGCAATCAGCCCCAGCATTTT. Translated: CASSFDSGTGNQPQHF.